The clone carrying this T cell receptor (beta chain) was counted once. What it binds is not known. Data came from immunoSEQ multiplex PCR; TCRdb stores just in-frame clones and leaves some out. The data contain about 200,000 clones, roughly 88% of them singletons. This record belongs to a study of cytomegalovirus exposure and HLA in healthy donors. Regarding the study as a whole: Confirmation in vitro established that a few CMV-associated chains were specific for CMV antigens. Some public TCRs appeared in many individuals, while most sequences were rare.

Trimming at V came to 3 bases and at J to 0 bases, leaving 3 bases not matched to a gene. The CDR3 runs to 16 residues. The germline gives CDR1 SGHRS, CDR2 YFSETQ. This chain uses TRBV5-1 with TRBJ2-4, with TRBD1 matching over 10 bases. The clonotype comes from a woman under 30 in good health and CMV-seronegative. The sample consisted of PBMCs. The CDR3 region has the DNA TGCGCCAGCAGCTCCGGGACAGGGGTAGCCAAAAACATTCAGTACTTC. This gives the protein CASSSGTGVAKNIQYF.